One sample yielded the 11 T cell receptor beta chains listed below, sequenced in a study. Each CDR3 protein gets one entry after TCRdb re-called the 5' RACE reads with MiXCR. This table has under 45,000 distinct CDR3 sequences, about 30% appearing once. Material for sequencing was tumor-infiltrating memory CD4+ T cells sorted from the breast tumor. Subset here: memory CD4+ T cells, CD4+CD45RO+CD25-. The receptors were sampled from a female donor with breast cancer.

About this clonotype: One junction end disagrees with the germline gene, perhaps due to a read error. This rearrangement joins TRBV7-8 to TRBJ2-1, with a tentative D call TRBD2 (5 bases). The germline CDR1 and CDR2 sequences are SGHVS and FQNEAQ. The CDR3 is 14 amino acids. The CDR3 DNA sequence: TGTGCCAGCAGCGTAGCCCTGAGCGGCAATGAGCAGTTCTTC. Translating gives CASSVALSGNEQFF. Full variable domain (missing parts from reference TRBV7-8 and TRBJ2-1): GAGVSQSPRYKVAKRGQDVALRCDPISGHVSLFWYQQALGQGPEFLTYFQNEAQLDKSGLPSDRFFAERPEGSVSTLKIQRTQQEDSAVYLCASSVALSGNEQFFGPGTRLTVL.

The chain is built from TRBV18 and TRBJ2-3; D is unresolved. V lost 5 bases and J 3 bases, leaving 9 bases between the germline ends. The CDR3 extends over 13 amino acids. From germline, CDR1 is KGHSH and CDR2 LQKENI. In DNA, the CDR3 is TGTGCCAGCTCAATTACCGGGACAGATACGCAGTATTTT. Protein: CASSITGTDTQYF.

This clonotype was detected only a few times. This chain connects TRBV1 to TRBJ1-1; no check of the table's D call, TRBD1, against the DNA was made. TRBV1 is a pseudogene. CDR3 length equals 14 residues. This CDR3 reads CTGDQGVRNTEAFF. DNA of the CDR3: TGCACCGGGGACCAGGGGGTGAGGAACACTGAAGCTTTCTTT.

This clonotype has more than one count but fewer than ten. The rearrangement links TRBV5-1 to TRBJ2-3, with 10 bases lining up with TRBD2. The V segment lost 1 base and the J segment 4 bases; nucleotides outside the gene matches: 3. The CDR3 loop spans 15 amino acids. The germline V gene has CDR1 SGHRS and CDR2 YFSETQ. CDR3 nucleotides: TGCGCCAGCAGCTTGTCTAGCGGGAGCTCAGATACGCAGTATTTT. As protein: CASSLSSGSSDTQYF.

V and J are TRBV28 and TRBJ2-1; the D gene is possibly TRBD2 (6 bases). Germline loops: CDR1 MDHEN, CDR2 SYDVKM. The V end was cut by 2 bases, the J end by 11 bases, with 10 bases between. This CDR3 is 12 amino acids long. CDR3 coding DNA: TGTGCCAGCAGTTTACCTAGCGCCCAGCAGTTCTTC. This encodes CASSLPSAQQFF.

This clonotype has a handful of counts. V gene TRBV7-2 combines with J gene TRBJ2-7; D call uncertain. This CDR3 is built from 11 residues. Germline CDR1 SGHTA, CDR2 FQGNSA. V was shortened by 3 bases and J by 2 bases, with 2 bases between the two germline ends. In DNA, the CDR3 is TGTGCCAGCAGCTTCGCCTACGAGCAGTACTTC. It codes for CASSFAYEQYF.

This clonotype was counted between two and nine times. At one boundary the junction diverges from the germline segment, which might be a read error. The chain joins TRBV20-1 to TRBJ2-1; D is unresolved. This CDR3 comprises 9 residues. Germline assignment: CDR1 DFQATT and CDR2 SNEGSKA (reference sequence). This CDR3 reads CSARSPLVF. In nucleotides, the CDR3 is TGCAGTGCTAGATCCCCGCTAGTCTTC.

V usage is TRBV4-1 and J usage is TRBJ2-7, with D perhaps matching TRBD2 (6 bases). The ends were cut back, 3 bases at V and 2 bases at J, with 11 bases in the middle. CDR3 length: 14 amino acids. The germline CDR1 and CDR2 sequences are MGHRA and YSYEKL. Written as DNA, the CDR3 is TGCGCCAGCAGCCACCGGGACTCCGCCTACGAGCAGTACTTC. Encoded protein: CASSHRDSAYEQYF.

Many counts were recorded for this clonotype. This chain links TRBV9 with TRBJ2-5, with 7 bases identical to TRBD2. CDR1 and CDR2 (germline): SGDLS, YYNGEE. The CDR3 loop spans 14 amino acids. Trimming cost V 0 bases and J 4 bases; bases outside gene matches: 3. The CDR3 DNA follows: TGTGCCAGCAGCGTAGTTCCGGGGGGAGAGACCCAGTACTTC. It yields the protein CASSVVPGGETQYF.

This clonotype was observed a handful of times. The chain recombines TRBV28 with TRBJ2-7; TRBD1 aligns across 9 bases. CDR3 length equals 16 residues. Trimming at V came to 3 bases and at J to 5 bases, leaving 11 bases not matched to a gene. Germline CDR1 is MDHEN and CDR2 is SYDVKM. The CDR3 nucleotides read TGTGCCAGCAGTTTCCGGGCCCTACAGGGGGCGAACGAGCAGTACTTC. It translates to CASSFRALQGANEQYF.

The CDR3 sequence is CASSAFEGGSTDTQYF. In DNA form, the CDR3 reads TGCGCCAGCAGCGCTTTTGAGGGAGGGAGCACAGATACGCAGTATTTT. V is TRBV5-1 and J is TRBJ2-3, with 7 nucleotides matching TRBD2. Germline V gives CDR1 SGHRS, CDR2 YFSETQ. The CDR3 covers 16 residues. J was trimmed by 0 bases and V by 4 bases; bases with no gene match: 8.